The 15 T cell receptor beta chains presented below share a single source sample, sequenced in a study of blood T cells in healthy people across ages. With a J-beta primer mix and a sample-barcoded 5' primer, a second PCR ran 7 to 11 cycles. TCRdb reprocessed the 5' RACE reads via MiXCR and lists one record per CDR3 protein. The repertoire holds around 940,000 distinct CDR3 sequences, with about 51% as singletons. The sequenced sample was blood. The receptors here all came from a woman aged 60-75 years in good health.

V usage is TRBV6-5 and J usage is TRBJ2-1; TRBD2 is a possible D gene (5 bases). The V end lost 2 bases, the J end lost 8 bases, and 22 bases lay between the germline ends. Germline V gene sequence: CDR1 MNHEY, CDR2 SVGAGI. The CDR3 is 17 amino acids. CDR3 region: CASSYGSTDPGKYEQFF. The CDR3 DNA sequence: TGTGCCAGCAGTTACGGCAGCACGGACCCGGGGAAATATGAGCAGTTCTTC.

This clonotype has more than one count but fewer than ten. This chain uses TRBV28 with TRBJ1-1, with D tentatively TRBD1 (5 bases). Germline V gene data show CDR1 as MDHEN and CDR2 as SYDVKM. CDR3 length: 15 residues. V lost 2 bases and J 1 base, leaving 11 bases between the germline ends. CDR3 in amino acids: CASSLGAAGNTEAFF. In DNA, the CDR3 is TGTGCCAGCAGTTTAGGGGCAGCGGGGAACACTGAAGCTTTCTTT.

This clonotype has just a few counts. The chain uses TRBV20-1 and TRBJ2-3, with 10 bases identical to TRBD2. In germline, CDR1 is DFQATT, CDR2 SNEGSKA (reference sequence). This CDR3 region has 16 residues. V trimming: 2 bases; J trimming: 4 bases; junction bases outside the gene matches: 9. CDR3 DNA: TGCAGTGCTAGACCCCCTAGCGGGGGAACGTCAGATACGCAGTATTTT. It translates to CSARPPSGGTSDTQYF.

This clonotype turned up a few times. This chain joins TRBV5-1 and TRBJ2-1, with D possibly matching TRBD2 (6 bases). Germline lookup yields CDR1 SGHRS and CDR2 YFSETQ. The length of the CDR3 is 14 residues. V lost 4 bases and J lost 5, with 13 bases in between. CDR3 loop: CASSRELLNNEQFF. The CDR3 bases are TGCGCCAGCAGCCGGGAGCTCCTCAACAATGAGCAGTTCTTC.

Notes on this clonotype: At one end, the junction sequence differs from germline, possibly due to a read error. The V and J genes are TRBV7-2 and TRBJ2-7; 7 bases are a match to TRBD2. There are 14 residues in the CDR3. Per the germline V gene, CDR1 is SGHTA and CDR2 is FQGNSA. The CDR3 protein is CVSSPREGPYEQYF. The CDR3, as DNA: TGTGTCAGCAGCCCGAGGGAGGGTCCCTACGAGCAGTACTTC.

This rearrangement joins TRBV12-3 or TRBV12-4 to TRBJ2-4; perhaps TRBD2 as D (5 bases). There are 19 residues in the CDR3. V gave up 0 bases and J gave up 3 bases, with 21 bases separating them. CDR3 DNA: TGTGCCAGCAGTTTAGCCCGGCCTGCGGGTGCCGACTACAAAAACATTCAGTACTTC. Its protein product is CASSLARPAGADYKNIQYF.

The V gene is TRBV20-1, the J gene TRBJ2-1; TRBD2 matches at 13 bases. The germline V gene has CDR1 DFQATT and CDR2 SNEGSKA (reference sequence). V lost 2 bases and J lost 0; bases outside the gene matches: 4. The CDR3 spans 17 residues. The CDR3 loop is CSARTSGRVSSYNEQFF. DNA of the CDR3: TGCAGTGCTAGAACTAGCGGGAGGGTAAGCTCCTACAATGAGCAGTTCTTC.

This clonotype was counted between two and nine times. V is TRBV29-1 and J is TRBJ2-7; 13 nucleotides match TRBD2. This CDR3 is 12 amino acids long. J gave up 9 bases and V 8 bases, and 7 bases lay outside the gene matches. In germline, CDR1 is SQVTM, CDR2 ANQGSEA. CDR3 residues: CSFRLAGGGQYF. The CDR3 nucleotides read TGCAGCTTCCGACTAGCGGGAGGAGGGCAGTACTTC.

This clonotype was seen a handful of times. The chain couples TRBV20-1 to TRBJ2-7, with 10 bases fitting TRBD1. V lost 2 bases to trimming and J lost 4 bases; unmatched junction nucleotides: 5. Germline V gives CDR1 DFQATT, CDR2 SNEGSKA (reference sequence). The CDR3 sequence is 14 residues long. The CDR3 DNA sequence: TGCAGTGCTAGAAACCGGGACAGGGGTTACGAGCAGTACTTC. Protein sequence: CSARNRDRGYEQYF.

The chain combines TRBV18 with TRBJ1-5; 7 bases map to TRBD1. CDR3 size: 14 residues. The germline V gene has CDR1 KGHSH and CDR2 LQKENI. The V gene end was trimmed by 2 bases and the J gene end by 13 bases; junction bases not matched to a gene: 11. CDR3 bases: TGTGCCAGCTCACCAGCCAACGACCCGGGACAGCAGCATTTT. Amino acids: CASSPANDPGQQHF.

This clonotype was counted between two and nine times. V gene TRBV24-1 combines with J gene TRBJ1-2; TRBD1 aligns across 9 bases. Germline assignment: CDR1 KGHDR and CDR2 SFDVKD. The CDR3 spans 13 residues. With V trimmed by 4 bases and J by 8 bases, 4 bases remained unmatched. CDR3 in amino acids: CATSDGQGKGYTF. The CDR3 region has the DNA TGTGCCACCAGTGACGGACAGGGGAAAGGCTACACCTTC.

The V gene is TRBV6-2 or TRBV6-3, the J gene TRBJ1-5, with a weak D call TRBD1 (5 bases). V lost 2 bases to trimming and J lost 4 bases, with 9 bases between them. Looked up from germline, CDR1 is MNHEY and CDR2 is SVGEGT. The CDR3 is 14 amino acids. In DNA, the CDR3 is TGTGCCAGCAGTTACCTGGGGACTAATCAGCCCCAGCATTTT. Its protein is CASSYLGTNQPQHF.

V gene TRBV20-1 combines with J gene TRBJ1-1; 8 positions match TRBD1. The germline gives CDR1 DFQATT, CDR2 SNEGSKA (reference sequence). The J segment lost 1 base and the V segment lost 0 bases, leaving 1 base of the junction unmatched. The CDR3 contains 14 residues. DNA of the CDR3: TGCAGTGCTAGAGACCAGGGGGCGAACACTGAAGCTTTCTTT. The encoded protein is CSARDQGANTEAFF.

This clonotype occurred many times. The chain links TRBV3-1 to TRBJ2-5; 7 nucleotides line up with TRBD1. Unmatched junction bases numbered 7, after V lost 4 bases and J lost 5 bases. This CDR3 is built from 14 residues. Germline V CDR1 and CDR2: LGHDT, YNNKEL (reference sequence). The CDR3 sequence is CASSRQGVGETQYF. The DNA for the CDR3 is TGTGCCAGCAGCCGACAGGGAGTAGGGGAGACCCAGTACTTC.

This clonotype was seen more than once but under ten times. The chain combines TRBV20-1 with TRBJ2-4; TRBD1 aligns across 9 bases. Germline loops: CDR1 DFQATT, CDR2 SNEGSKA (reference sequence). Trimming at V came to 8 bases and at J to 0 bases, leaving 8 bases not matched to a gene. The CDR3 covers 15 residues. The CDR3 sequence is CSLADRGSAKNIQYF. The CDR3 DNA reads as TGCAGTCTCGCGGACAGGGGCTCAGCCAAAAACATTCAGTACTTC.